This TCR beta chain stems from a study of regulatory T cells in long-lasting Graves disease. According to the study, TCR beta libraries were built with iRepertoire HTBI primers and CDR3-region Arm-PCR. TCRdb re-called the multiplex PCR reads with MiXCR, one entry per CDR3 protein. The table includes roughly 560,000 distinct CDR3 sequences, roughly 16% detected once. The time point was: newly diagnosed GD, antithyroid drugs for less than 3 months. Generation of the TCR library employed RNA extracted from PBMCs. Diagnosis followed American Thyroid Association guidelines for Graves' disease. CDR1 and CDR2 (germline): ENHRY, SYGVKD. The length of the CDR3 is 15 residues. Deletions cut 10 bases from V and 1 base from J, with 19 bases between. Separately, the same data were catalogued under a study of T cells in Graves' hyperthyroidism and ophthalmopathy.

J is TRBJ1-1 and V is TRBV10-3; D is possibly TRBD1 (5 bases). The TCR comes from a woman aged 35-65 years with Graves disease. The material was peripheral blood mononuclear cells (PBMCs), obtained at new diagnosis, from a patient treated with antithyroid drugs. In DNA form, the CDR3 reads TGTGCCACCGTGGGGAGCGTCGGGGGGAACACTGAAGCTTTCTTT. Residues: CATVGSVGGNTEAFF.